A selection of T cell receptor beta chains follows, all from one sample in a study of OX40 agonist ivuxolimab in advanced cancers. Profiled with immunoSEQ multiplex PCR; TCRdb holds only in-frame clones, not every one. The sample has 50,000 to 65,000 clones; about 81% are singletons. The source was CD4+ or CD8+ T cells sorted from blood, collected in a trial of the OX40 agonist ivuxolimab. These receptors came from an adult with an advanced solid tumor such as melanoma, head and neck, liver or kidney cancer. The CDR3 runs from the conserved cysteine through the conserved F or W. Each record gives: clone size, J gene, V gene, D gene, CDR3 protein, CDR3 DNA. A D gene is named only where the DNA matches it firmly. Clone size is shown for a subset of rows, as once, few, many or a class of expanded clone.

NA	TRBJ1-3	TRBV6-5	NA	CASSYSLAGSGNTIYF	TGTGCCAGCAGTTACTCTCTTGCGGGTTCTGGAAACACCATATATTTT
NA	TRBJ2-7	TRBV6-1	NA	CASVEGGLTYEQYF	TGTGCCAGCGTCGAGGGAGGTCTAACCTACGAGCAGTACTTC
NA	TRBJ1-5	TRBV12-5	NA	CASGLGSPLPQHF	TGTGCTAGTGGTTTGGGGAGCCCATTGCCCCAGCATTTT
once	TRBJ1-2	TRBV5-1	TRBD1	CASSLDRDNGYTF	TGCGCCAGCAGCTTAGACAGGGACAATGGCTACACCTTC
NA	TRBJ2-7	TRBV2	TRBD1	CASSVQGSYEQYF	TGTGCCAGCAGTGTACAGGGGTCCTACGAGCAGTACTTC
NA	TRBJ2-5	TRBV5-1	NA	CASSLGGQETQYF	TGCGCCAGCAGCTTGGGGGGGCAGGAGACCCAGTACTTC
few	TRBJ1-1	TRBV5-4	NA	CASNLGGITEAFF	TGTGCCAGCAATCTAGGGGGTATCACTGAAGCTTTCTTT
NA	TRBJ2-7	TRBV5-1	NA	CASSDHPSSYEQYF	TGCGCCAGCAGCGACCACCCAAGCTCCTACGAGCAGTACTTC
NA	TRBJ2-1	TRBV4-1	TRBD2	CASSQDPLAGERNEQFF	TGCGCCAGCAGCCAAGATCCCCTAGCGGGGGAGAGGAATGAGCAGTTCTTC
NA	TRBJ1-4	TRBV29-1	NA	CSGWGGAGNEKLFF	TGCAGCGGTTGGGGGGGCGCAGGGAATGAAAAACTGTTTTTT
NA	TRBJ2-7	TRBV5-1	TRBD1	CASSLGQGSYEQYF	TGCGCCAGCAGCTTGGGACAGGGCTCCTACGAGCAGTACTTC
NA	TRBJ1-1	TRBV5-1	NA	CASSGGRLGEAFF	TGCGCCAGCAGCGGGGGTCGTTTAGGTGAAGCTTTCTTT
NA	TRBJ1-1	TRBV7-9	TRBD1	CASSNYRGGYTEAFF	TGTGCCAGCAGCAACTACAGGGGGGGGTACACTGAAGCTTTCTTT
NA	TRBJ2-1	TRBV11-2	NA	CASSLSKFGGEFPYNEQFF	TGTGCCAGCAGCTTAAGCAAATTCGGAGGGGAGTTCCCTTACAATGAGCAGTTCTTC
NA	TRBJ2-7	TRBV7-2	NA	CASSALPGTSYEQYF	TGTGCCAGCAGCGCACTGCCCGGGACTTCCTACGAGCAGTACTTC
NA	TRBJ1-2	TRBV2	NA	CASNREQTDGYTF	TGTGCCAGCAATCGTGAACAAACAGATGGCTACACCTTC
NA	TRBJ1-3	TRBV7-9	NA	CASSFGAGESF	TGTGCCAGCAGCTTCGGGGCAGGGGAAAGTTTT